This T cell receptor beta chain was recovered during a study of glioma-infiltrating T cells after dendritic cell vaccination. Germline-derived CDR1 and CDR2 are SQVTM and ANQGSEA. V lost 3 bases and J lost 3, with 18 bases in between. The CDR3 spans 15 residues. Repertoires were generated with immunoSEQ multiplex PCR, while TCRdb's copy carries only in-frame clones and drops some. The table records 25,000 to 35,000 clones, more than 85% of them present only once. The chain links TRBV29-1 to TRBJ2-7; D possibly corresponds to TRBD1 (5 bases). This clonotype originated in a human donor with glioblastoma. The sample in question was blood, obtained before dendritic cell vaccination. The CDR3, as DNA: TGCAGCGTTGAGGCCCAGGGTGGGGCCCTCTACGAGCAGTACTTC. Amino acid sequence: CSVEAQGGALYEQYF.